Listed here are 10 T cell receptor beta chains from one sample, sequenced in a study of T cells in Graves' hyperthyroidism and ophthalmopathy (dated by TCRdb to about 2019). Library preparation employed multiplex PCR. The sample was run on an Illumina HiSeq 2000. Amplification of TCR beta CDR3 regions was carried out from RNA transcripts. A first-round RT-PCR of the TCR CDR3 used the HTBI primer set with the Qiagen OneStep RT-PCR kit. Using fastp trimming at Q25 and MiXCR clonotype assembly, TCRdb reanalyzed the public sequencing data and kept in-frame beta chains. Each entry merges the rows of one CDR3 protein and shows their most common DNA and genes. This sample gives 450,000 to 650,000 distinct CDR3 sequences in total; 20% to 25% of them show up just once. The ten largest clones add up to more than 25% of the sample. Source material: blood. The receptor source for this set is a man aged 18 to 29 with Graves' hyperthyroidism.

This clonotype has a count of ten or more. The V and J genes are TRBV28 and TRBJ1-6; D unresolved. The CDR3 totals 18 residues. The V end was cut by 0 bases, the J end by 3 bases, with 15 bases between. In germline, CDR1 is MDHEN, CDR2 SYDVKM. The CDR3 nucleotides read TGTGCCAGCAGTTTATGGCAGCTGACGATCTACTATAATTCACCCCTCCACTTT. It codes for CASSLWQLTIYYNSPLHF.

As to this clonotype: This clone may be a read error of a much larger clone one base away. The chain joins TRBV28 to TRBJ1-2; a possible D gene is TRBD1 (5 bases). V was cut by 1 base and J by 6 bases, with 18 bases left in between. This CDR3 has 16 amino acids. Germline-derived CDR1 and CDR2 are MDHEN and SYDVKM. CDR3 protein: CASSLSSNGAPHGYTF. DNA for the CDR3: TGTGCCAGCAGTTTATCCTCCAACGGGGCTCCTCATGGCTACACCTTC.

This clonotype was seen ten or more times. The CDR3 DNA is TGTGCCAGCAGTTCCACAGGTGGAGCTTTCTTT. This encodes CASSSTGGAFF. This chain joins TRBV28 and TRBJ1-1; possible D gene TRBD1, 5 bases. The V gene's germline CDR1 is MDHEN and CDR2 SYDVKM. Trimming cost V 4 bases and J 10 bases, with 10 bases left between them. CDR3 length: 11 residues.

Only a few counts were recorded for this clonotype. V and J are TRBV4-1 and TRBJ2-7; D ambiguous. V lost 1 base and J 2 bases, leaving 9 bases between the germline ends. The V gene's germline CDR1 is MGHRA and CDR2 YSYEKL. This CDR3 has 14 amino acids. The CDR3 nucleotides read TGCGCCAGCAGCCAAGGCCCTACCGCCTACGAGCAGTACTTC. Its translation is CASSQGPTAYEQYF.

This clonotype was seen only a few times. Germline is not matched at one junction end, which may reflect a read error. This sequence joins TRBV6-1 and TRBJ1-2; D is uncertain. Looked up from germline, CDR1 is MNHNS and CDR2 is SASEGT. The CDR3 contains 15 residues. The CDR3 bases are TGTGCCAGCACTATACCGGGGAGTGTTAACTATGGCTGCACCTTC. Its protein product is CASTIPGSVNYGCTF.

This clonotype appeared a few times. At one end, the junction sequence differs from germline, possibly due to a read error. The CDR3 DNA follows: TGTGCTTGGAAAGCGGGCGTAAACACCGGGGAGCTGTTTTTT. Its translation: CAWKAGVNTGELFF. V usage is TRBV30 and J usage is TRBJ2-2; D is possibly TRBD2 (6 bases). From germline, CDR1 is GTSNPN and CDR2 SVGIG (reference sequence). The CDR3 loop spans 14 amino acids.

The V and J genes are TRBV28 and TRBJ2-2; D unresolved. Germline values: CDR1 MDHEN, CDR2 SYDVKM. The CDR3 runs to 13 residues. Trimming removed 2 bases at V and 6 bases at J, with 7 bases between. The CDR3 loop is CASSLGWAGELFF. The CDR3 nucleotides are TGTGCCAGCAGTTTAGGCTGGGCCGGGGAGCTGTTTTTT.

This clonotype has at least ten counts. V is TRBV28 and J is TRBJ2-6; TRBD1 matches at 7 bases. CDR3 size: 17 residues. The germline V gene encodes CDR1 MDHEN and CDR2 SYDVKM. V lost 6 bases and J lost 0; bases outside the gene matches: 8. As DNA, the CDR3 is TGTGCCAGCAGGCCGGGACAGCCCTCCTCTGGGGCCAACGTCCTGACTTTC. Its protein is CASRPGQPSSGANVLTF.

This clonotype was seen ten or more times. The chain links TRBV6-1 to TRBJ1-1, with 7 bases matching TRBD1. This CDR3 contains 14 residues. Losses at the gene ends were 8 bases for V and 1 base for J; bases not matched to a gene: 7. Germline V gives CDR1 MNHNS, CDR2 SASEGT. The CDR3 protein is CASSKQGRNTEAFF. The CDR3 bases are TGTGCCAGCTCGAAACAGGGGAGGAACACTGAAGCTTTCTTT.

This clonotype was seen many times. This chain connects TRBV12-3 or TRBV12-4 to TRBJ1-2; D remains unclear. The V gene lost 3 bases and the J gene lost 7 bases, with 18 bases spanning the gap. The length of the CDR3 is 15 residues. The CDR3 here is CASSLDVKGMSGYTF. DNA of the CDR3: TGTGCCAGCAGTTTGGATGTGAAAGGAATGAGTGGCTACACCTTC.